This entry lists 2 T cell receptor beta chains sequenced from one sample in a study of blood T cells in healthy people across ages. A sample-barcoded 5' primer and a J-beta primer mix were used in a second PCR of roughly 6 to 12 cycles. TCRdb analysed the 5' RACE reads with MiXCR anew, one entry per CDR3 protein. The repertoire has about 780,000 distinct CDR3 sequences, 20% to 30% of them found once; the top ten carry 2.5% to 3.5%. These data were also reused for a study on T cells of mothers and their children.

Sequencing was performed on blood. The receptor set was obtained from a boy between 10 and 17 years old in good health.

Written as DNA, the CDR3 is TGCGCCAGCAGGCTTGGAGGATCCCCGGGTGAAAAACTGTTTTTT. It is translated as CASRLGGSPGEKLFF. The chain recombines TRBV5-1 with TRBJ1-4; D is unclear. Germline loops: CDR1 SGHRS, CDR2 YFSETQ. Between the trimmed V and J ends, which lost 5 bases and 7 bases, there was a span of 18 bases. CDR3 size: 15 residues.

Regarding this clonotype: The junction and the germline gene differ at one end; a read error may be behind it. This sequence joins TRBV5-1 and TRBJ2-3; no reliable D call. This CDR3 has 14 residues. The germline CDR1 and CDR2 sequences are SGHRS and YFSETQ. In DNA, the CDR3 is TGCGCCAGCAGCTTAAGACGGATTACAGATGCGCAGTATTTT. Its protein product is CASSLRRITDAQYF. Variable domain in full (rest from reference TRBV5-1 and TRBJ2-3): KAGVTQTPRYLIKTRGQQVTLSCSPISGHRSVSWYQQTPGQGLQFLFEYFSETQRNKGNFPGRFSGRQFSNSRSEMNVSTLELGDSALYLCASSLRRITDAQYFGPGTRLTVL.